The clone carrying this TCR beta chain was observed once. Its antigen is as yet unknown. These data are taken from a study of CD8+ T cells in alopecia areata. Regarding the study as a whole: Clonality exceeded that of normal scalp in lesional scalp, most notably in alopecia totalis/universalis. Patients shared TCRs less clearly than mice did, possibly owing to HLA. Resident alphabeta T cells of normal skin are also sequenced in scalp samples.

The length of the CDR3 is 14 residues. Per the germline V gene, CDR1 is MNHEY and CDR2 is SMNVEV (reference sequence). The germline V and J ends were trimmed by 5 bases and 11 bases, with 16 bases remaining between them. RNA was extracted and reverse transcribed into cDNA as the sequencing template. The table came from immunoSEQ multiplex PCR; TCRdb's copy has only in-frame clones and leaves some out. The sample records about 200,000 clones, roughly 56% being singletons. The chain combines TRBV27 with TRBJ1-6, with TRBD1 as a possible D gene (6 bases). The sample consisted of CD8+ T cells sorted from blood. The source of this sequence is a human donor in good health. The CDR3 region is CASSATGLRAPLHF. CDR3 DNA sequence: TGTGCCAGCAGTGCGACAGGACTAAGGGCACCCCTCCACTTT.